This T cell receptor (beta chain) appears in the sequencing data of a study of PD-1 blockade in classical Hodgkin lymphoma. As to this clone: No antigen is known for it.

Produced via immunoSEQ multiplex PCR; TCRdb's table is partial and in-frame only. Of over 85,000 clones listed, 80% to 90% are singletons. General study results and limits: Newly diagnosed patients were reported to start with lower TCR diversity than healthy donors.

The germline gives CDR1 MNHNS, CDR2 SASEGT. This CDR3 comprises 13 residues. With 5 bases removed from V and 1 base from J, the gap between germline ends came to 6 bases. Relapse after autologous stem cell transplantation occurred in every patient, and brentuximab vedotin exposure varied. This sequence joins TRBV6-1 and TRBJ2-1; TRBD2 is a possible D gene (5 bases). This TCR derives from a human donor with classical Hodgkin lymphoma. The sequences come from peripheral blood mononuclear cells (PBMCs), collected before the second cycle of nivolumab. CDR3 DNA: TGTGCCAGCAGTCCGGGATCCTACAATGAGCAGTTCTTC. Residues: CASSPGSYNEQFF.